These 19 T cell receptor beta chains share one sample of origin, sequenced in a study of blood T cell repertoires in COVID-19. The protocol was immunoSEQ multiplex PCR, while the TCRdb copy is restricted to in-frame clones and leaves out a portion. Of about 250,000 clones listed, approximately 88% are singletons. Sample: peripheral blood. The source is a woman aged 25 to 39 with COVID-19, enrolled during active disease.

The chain joins TRBV27 to TRBJ2-1, with 7 positions matching TRBD2. This CDR3 contains 15 residues. Germline V gives CDR1 MNHEY, CDR2 SMNVEV (reference sequence). V lost 5 bases, J lost 8 bases, and 12 bases stayed unmatched. The CDR3 region has the DNA TGTGCCAGCAGTCCTGGGGGGGAGGGTAAGCATGAGCAGTTCTTC. Translation gives CASSPGGEGKHEQFF.

The chain has TRBV19 and TRBJ2-3; 8 bases map to TRBD2. The V gene's germline CDR1 is LNHDA and CDR2 SQIVND (reference sequence). Losses at the gene ends were 5 bases for V and 6 bases for J; bases not matched to a gene: 7. The CDR3 consists of 14 residues. CDR3 region: CASSRGRRGDTQYF. The CDR3 region has the DNA TGTGCCAGTAGTCGCGGGAGGCGCGGGGATACGCAGTATTTT.

The V gene is TRBV4-2, the J gene TRBJ2-1, with 12 bases lining up with TRBD2. The CDR3 is 20 amino acids. V lost 1 base and J lost 4; bases outside the gene matches: 14. Germline CDR1 LGHNA, CDR2 YNFKEQ. The CDR3 DNA follows: TGTGCCAGCAGCCAAGGGAGGTTGGCTAGCGGGGGGGCCCGGTACAATGAGCAGTTCTTC. Protein sequence: CASSQGRLASGGARYNEQFF.

The rearrangement joins TRBV19 to TRBJ1-1; 7 bases fit TRBD1. Unmatched junction bases numbered 12, after V lost 5 bases and J lost 0 bases. Germline V gene data show CDR1 as LNHDA and CDR2 as SQIVND (reference sequence). CDR3 length: 17 amino acids. The CDR3 DNA reads as TGTGCCAGTAGTTCTCCGAGGGGGGACAGCTTGAACACTGAAGCTTTCTTT. Translating it yields CASSSPRGDSLNTEAFF.

The CDR3 spells CASSDPGGPYNEQFF. DNA for the CDR3: TGTGCCAGCAGCGATCCGGGGGGGCCCTACAATGAGCAGTTCTTC. The V gene is TRBV9, the J gene TRBJ2-1, with 8 bases aligning to TRBD2. After removal of 3 bases from V and 2 bases from J, the junction contained 4 bases not matched to a gene. Germline loops: CDR1 SGDLS, CDR2 YYNGEE. CDR3 length: 15 amino acids.

This chain uses TRBV10-1 with TRBJ2-1; 12 bases map to TRBD2. CDR1 is WNHNN and CDR2 is SYGVQD in the germline V gene (reference sequence). Trimming at V came to 0 bases and at J to 6 bases, leaving 0 bases not matched to a gene. This CDR3 comprises 15 residues. The CDR3 coding sequence is TGCGCCAGCAGTGAGTCGGGACTAGCGGGCAATGAGCAGTTCTTC. This gives the protein CASSESGLAGNEQFF.

This clone was found once. The V and J genes are TRBV29-1 and TRBJ2-5; 9 nucleotides align to TRBD2. V gave up 7 bases and J gave up 3 bases; unmatched junction bases: 9. This CDR3 region has 14 residues. CDR1 and CDR2 (germline): SQVTM, ANQGSEA. The CDR3 DNA reads TGCAGCGGCCTAGGAGCGGGGGGAAAAGAGACCCAGTACTTC. Its translation is CSGLGAGGKETQYF.

This chain joins TRBV19 and TRBJ2-3; a possible D gene is TRBD2 (5 bases). CDR1 and CDR2 from the germline V gene are LNHDA and SQIVND (reference sequence). Trimming cost V 9 bases and J 5 bases, with 24 bases left between them. The CDR3 is 16 amino acids. The chain's CDR3 is CASESSYSARGDTQYF. The CDR3 region has the DNA TGTGCCAGCGAGTCCTCCTACAGCGCCCGGGGAGATACGCAGTATTTT.

V usage is TRBV15 and J usage is TRBJ2-3, with 9 bases identical to TRBD2. The CDR3 loop spans 18 amino acids. Germline V gives CDR1 LNHNV, CDR2 YYDKDF (reference sequence). The J segment lost 4 bases and the V segment lost 4 bases, leaving 15 bases of the junction unmatched. The CDR3 loop is CATSTGLAGFSGSDTQYF. As DNA, the CDR3 is TGTGCCACCAGCACGGGCCTAGCGGGATTTTCTGGGTCAGATACGCAGTATTTT.

The chain links TRBV5-6 to TRBJ1-2, with D possibly matching TRBD1 (5 bases). The germline CDR1 and CDR2 sequences are SGHDT and YYEEEE. Trimming cost V 0 bases and J 4 bases, with 13 bases left between them. This CDR3 is 15 amino acids long. CDR3 DNA: TGTGCCAGCAGCTTGGTGTCCCGGGGGGTCTATGGCTACACCTTC. Translating it yields CASSLVSRGVYGYTF. Filled out from reference TRBV5-6 and TRBJ1-2, the complete variable domain reads DAGVTQSPTHLIKTRGQQVTLRCSPKSGHDTVSWYQQALGQGPQFIFQYYEEEERQRGNFPDRFSGHQFPNYSSELNVNALLLGDSALYLCASSLVSRGVYGYTFGSGTRLTVV.

V is TRBV29-1 and J is TRBJ1-2; D is unresolved. Germline CDR1 is SQVTM and CDR2 is ANQGSEA. Between the trimmed V and J ends, which lost 5 bases and 1 base, there was a span of 11 bases. CDR3 length: 13 residues. CDR3 amino acids: CSVLRAGNYGYTF. Here the CDR3 DNA reads TGCAGCGTTTTGAGGGCCGGTAACTATGGCTACACCTTC.

This clone was observed once. The rearrangement joins TRBV4-3 to TRBJ2-3, with D perhaps matching TRBD2 (6 bases). Germline CDR1 reads LGHNA; CDR2 reads YSLEER. The V and J ends lost 0 bases and 3 bases respectively, with 10 bases between them. The CDR3 is 15 residues long. CDR3 bases: TGCGCCAGCAGCCAAGATCCTCGGGGGACAGATACGCAGTATTTT. This codes for CASSQDPRGTDTQYF.

The V and J genes are TRBV4-1 and TRBJ1-2; D uncertain. V shed 0 bases and J shed 3 bases, with 17 bases lying between them. Germline CDR1 and CDR2: MGHRA and YSYEKL. The CDR3 consists of 17 residues. The CDR3 loop reads CASSQEMTARFYYGYTF. Here the CDR3 DNA reads TGCGCCAGCAGCCAAGAAATGACCGCGAGGTTTTACTATGGCTACACCTTC.

The rearrangement uses TRBV5-4 and TRBJ2-7, with 9 bases identical to TRBD1. CDR3 length: 16 amino acids. The germline gives CDR1 SGHNT, CDR2 YYREEE (reference sequence). V shed 4 bases, J shed 2 bases, and the junction held 10 bases outside the gene matches. The CDR3, as DNA: TGTGCCAGCAGCCTGGTGGGGACAGGGACCACCTACGAGCAGTACTTC. Translation gives CASSLVGTGTTYEQYF. Filled out from reference TRBV5-4 and TRBJ2-7, the complete variable domain reads ETGVTQSPTHLIKTRGQQVTLRCSSQSGHNTVSWYQQALGQGPQFIFQYYREEENGRGNFPPRFSGLQFPNYSSELNVNALELDDSALYLCASSLVGTGTTYEQYFGPGTRLTVT.

V gene TRBV14 combines with J gene TRBJ1-4; D is possibly TRBD1 (6 bases). The CDR3 extends over 14 amino acids. The germline CDR1 and CDR2 sequences are SGHDN and FVKESK. Between the trimmed V and J ends, which lost 0 bases and 8 bases, there was a span of 10 bases. CDR3 in DNA: TGTGCCAGCAGCCAAGATCTCAGGGGCGAAAAACTGTTTTTT. Translated: CASSQDLRGEKLFF. Complete variable domain (other parts from reference TRBV14 and TRBJ1-4): EAGVTQFPSHSVIEKGQTVTLRCDPISGHDNLYWYRRVMGKEIKFLLHFVKESKQDESGMPNNRFLAERTGGTYSTLKVQPAELEDSGVYFCASSQDLRGEKLFFGSGTQLSVL.

The rearrangement joins TRBV28 to TRBJ1-5, with D unresolved. The CDR3 sequence is 14 residues long. Germline V gives CDR1 MDHEN, CDR2 SYDVKM. V lost 6 bases and J 4 bases, leaving 13 bases between the germline ends. The DNA for the CDR3 is TGTGCCAGCAGCCTTTCCCAGGCTAATCAGCCCCAGCATTTT. Its protein is CASSLSQANQPQHF.

This chain joins TRBV2 and TRBJ2-4; the match to TRBD2 covers 9 bases. The V and J ends lost 4 bases and 4 bases, in that order; junction bases with no gene match: 8. Germline values: CDR1 SNHLY, CDR2 FYNNEI. CDR3 size: 16 residues. This CDR3 reads CASSVRILAGKNIQYF. The CDR3 bases are TGTGCCAGCAGTGTGCGAATTCTAGCGGGAAAAAACATTCAGTACTTC.

The V and J genes are TRBV7-2 and TRBJ1-2; D call uncertain. The V and J ends lost 3 bases and 8 bases respectively, with 4 bases between them. Germline V lookup: CDR1 SGHTA, CDR2 FQGNSA. This CDR3 is built from 10 residues. The CDR3 DNA reads TGTGCCAGCAGCTTGGAGGGCTACACCTTC. Amino acids: CASSLEGYTF.

This CDR3 reads CASSPRRGSTGELFF. The CDR3 nucleotides are TGTGCCAGCAGCCCCCGACGCGGGAGCACCGGGGAGCTGTTTTTT. V gene TRBV7-2 combines with J gene TRBJ2-2; 7 bases are a match to TRBD2. Germline CDR1 SGHTA, CDR2 FQGNSA. CDR3 length: 15 residues. The junction had 7 bases not matched to a gene; V was cut back by 5 bases and J by 4 bases. Full variable domain (remainder filled in from reference TRBV7-2 and TRBJ2-2): GAGVSQSPSNKVTEKGKDVELRCDPISGHTALYWYRQSLGQGLEFLIYFQGNSAPDKSGLPSDRFSAERTGGSVSTLTIQRTQQEDSAVYLCASSPRRGSTGELFFGEGSRLTVL.